A selection of T cell receptor beta chains follows, all from one sample in a study of blood T cell repertoires in COVID-19. The table came from immunoSEQ multiplex PCR; TCRdb's copy has only in-frame clones and leaves some out. The sample yields 320,000 or so clones, roughly 89% seen once. Sequencing input: PBMCs or T cells enriched from blood (not recorded which). Source of these receptors: a man in his 60s who had recovered from COVID-19. Each CDR3 is given with its conserved first and last residue. Each record gives: CDR3 DNA, CDR3 protein, clone size, J gene, D gene, V gene, CDR3 length. D genes are given only for firm matches. A row's size may be missing; if present it is once, few, many or a size class.

CDR3 DNA: TGTGCCAGCACACCCGGACTAGCGGGACCCGATACGCAGTATTTT
CDR3 protein: CASTPGLAGPDTQYF
clone size: NA
J gene: TRBJ2-3
D gene: TRBD2
V gene: TRBV6-5
CDR3 length: 15

CDR3 DNA: TGTGCCAGCAGCTGGCTCAATGAGCAGTTCTTC
CDR3 protein: CASSWLNEQFF
clone size: NA
J gene: TRBJ2-1
D gene: NA
V gene: TRBV5-4
CDR3 length: 11

CDR3 DNA: TGTGCCAGCTCACCTAATCAGGGATCCGAGCAGTACTTC
CDR3 protein: CASSPNQGSEQYF
clone size: NA
J gene: TRBJ2-7
D gene: NA
V gene: TRBV18
CDR3 length: 13

CDR3 DNA: TGCGCCAGCAGCTCAACAGGGGAAGAGACCCAGTACTTC
CDR3 protein: CASSSTGEETQYF
clone size: NA
J gene: TRBJ2-5
D gene: TRBD1
V gene: TRBV5-1
CDR3 length: 13

CDR3 DNA: TGTGCCACCAGCAGAGCCCGACAGGATAGAAACACCATATATTTT
CDR3 protein: CATSRARQDRNTIYF
clone size: NA
J gene: TRBJ1-3
D gene: NA
V gene: TRBV15
CDR3 length: 15

CDR3 DNA: TGTGCCAGCAGTTTACTCACAGAGATAGGCACTGAAGCTTTCTTT
CDR3 protein: CASSLLTEIGTEAFF
clone size: NA
J gene: TRBJ1-1
D gene: NA
V gene: TRBV28
CDR3 length: 15

CDR3 DNA: TGTGCAAGTCGCTTAGGGGAAGGACTAGCGGCTCACGAGCAGTACTTC
CDR3 protein: CASRLGEGLAAHEQYF
clone size: NA
J gene: TRBJ2-7
D gene: NA
V gene: TRBV12-2
CDR3 length: 16

CDR3 DNA: TGTGCCAGCAGTGTACAAAACAGGGTTCGGGACACTGAAGCTTTCTTT
CDR3 protein: CASSVQNRVRDTEAFF
clone size: NA
J gene: TRBJ1-1
D gene: NA
V gene: TRBV5-4
CDR3 length: 16

CDR3 DNA: TGTGCCAGCAGAAGCGGGACTACTAACACCGGGGAGCTGTTTTTT
CDR3 protein: CASRSGTTNTGELFF
clone size: few
J gene: TRBJ2-2
D gene: TRBD2
V gene: TRBV7-3
CDR3 length: 15

CDR3 DNA: TGTGCCAGCAGCTTAGTAGGCGGGAGATTCTACAATGAGCAGTTCTTC
CDR3 protein: CASSLVGGRFYNEQFF
clone size: NA
J gene: TRBJ2-1
D gene: TRBD2
V gene: TRBV11-2
CDR3 length: 16

CDR3 DNA: TGTGCCAGCAAAACCGGGACTACCTCCTACGAGCAGTACTTC
CDR3 protein: CASKTGTTSYEQYF
clone size: NA
J gene: TRBJ2-7
D gene: TRBD2
V gene: TRBV28
CDR3 length: 14

CDR3 DNA: TGTGCCAGCAGCTTCGGAGTTGTATCACCCCTCCACTTT
CDR3 protein: CASSFGVVSPLHF
clone size: NA
J gene: TRBJ1-6
D gene: NA
V gene: TRBV5-6
CDR3 length: 13

CDR3 DNA: TGTGCCAGCAGTGAAGGGCTCGGGGAGGGCGCGAACACCGGGGAGCTGTTTTTT
CDR3 protein: CASSEGLGEGANTGELFF
clone size: NA
J gene: TRBJ2-2
D gene: TRBD2
V gene: TRBV25-1
CDR3 length: 18

CDR3 DNA: TGTGCCAGTAGTGCACAGGGAATCCACGTCTACGAGCAGTACTTC
CDR3 protein: CASSAQGIHVYEQYF
clone size: NA
J gene: TRBJ2-7
D gene: NA
V gene: TRBV19
CDR3 length: 15

CDR3 DNA: TGTGCCACCAGTGAGTGGGACACTCAAGAGACCCAGTACTTC
CDR3 protein: CATSEWDTQETQYF
clone size: NA
J gene: TRBJ2-5
D gene: NA
V gene: TRBV24-1
CDR3 length: 14

CDR3 DNA: TGTGCCACAGGGGCACAGGGGCTCTCCTACGAGCAGTACTTC
CDR3 protein: CATGAQGLSYEQYF
clone size: NA
J gene: TRBJ2-7
D gene: TRBD1
V gene: TRBV10-3
CDR3 length: 14

CDR3 DNA: TGTGCCAGCAGCTTAACTCATACCGGGGGGCGAAATGGCTACACCTTC
CDR3 protein: CASSLTHTGGRNGYTF
clone size: few
J gene: TRBJ1-2
D gene: NA
V gene: TRBV7-2
CDR3 length: 16

CDR3 DNA: TGTGCCAGCAGCCAGCAGAGGGGAGGGGGCACTGAAGCTTTCTTT
CDR3 protein: CASSQQRGGGTEAFF
clone size: NA
J gene: TRBJ1-1
D gene: NA
V gene: TRBV7-2
CDR3 length: 15

CDR3 DNA: TGTGCCACCAGCAGAGATCGGTCCGGGACTAGCGGGAGAATGGACGAGCAGTACTTC
CDR3 protein: CATSRDRSGTSGRMDEQYF
clone size: once
J gene: TRBJ2-7
D gene: TRBD2
V gene: TRBV15
CDR3 length: 19

CDR3 DNA: TGTGCCAGCTCACCACGCCAAGGGGGGGGCACAGATACGCAGTATTTT
CDR3 protein: CASSPRQGGGTDTQYF
clone size: NA
J gene: TRBJ2-3
D gene: NA
V gene: TRBV18
CDR3 length: 16

CDR3 DNA: TGTGCCACCACCAGGGACAGGGCCTACGAGCAGTACTTC
CDR3 protein: CATTRDRAYEQYF
clone size: NA
J gene: TRBJ2-7
D gene: TRBD1
V gene: TRBV15
CDR3 length: 13

CDR3 DNA: TGTGCCAGCAGCTCCACTAGCAAGGGAGCGCCGTACTTC
CDR3 protein: CASSSTSKGAPYF
clone size: NA
J gene: TRBJ2-7
D gene: NA
V gene: TRBV7-9
CDR3 length: 13

CDR3 DNA: TGTGCCAGTCGGGACGGGGACTCCCGTTCCCTAGCTTTCTTT
CDR3 protein: CASRDGDSRSLAFF
clone size: few
J gene: TRBJ1-1
D gene: NA
V gene: TRBV27
CDR3 length: 14

CDR3 DNA: TGTGCCAGCAGTTCCGTTACAGACGAATACTACCAAGAGACCCAGTACTTC
CDR3 protein: CASSSVTDEYYQETQYF
clone size: NA
J gene: TRBJ2-5
D gene: NA
V gene: TRBV27
CDR3 length: 17

CDR3 DNA: TGTGCCAGCAGCTTTAGCGGTAATACGCAGTATTTT
CDR3 protein: CASSFSGNTQYF
clone size: few
J gene: TRBJ2-3
D gene: NA
V gene: TRBV7-3
CDR3 length: 12

CDR3 DNA: TGCGCCAGCAGCACGGGGGACAAAAACATTCAGTACTTC
CDR3 protein: CASSTGDKNIQYF
clone size: NA
J gene: TRBJ2-4
D gene: NA
V gene: TRBV5-1
CDR3 length: 13

CDR3 DNA: TGTGCCAGCTCTCAGGGGGCCCGAGAGACCCAGTACTTC
CDR3 protein: CASSQGARETQYF
clone size: NA
J gene: TRBJ2-5
D gene: TRBD1
V gene: TRBV25-1
CDR3 length: 13

CDR3 DNA: TGCGCCAGCAGCTTGAGGCCCTCCGCAGGGTTAGCGGGCCGCTCCTACAATGAGCAGTTCTTC
CDR3 protein: CASSLRPSAGLAGRSYNEQFF
clone size: once
J gene: TRBJ2-1
D gene: TRBD2
V gene: TRBV5-1
CDR3 length: 21

CDR3 DNA: TGTGCCAGCAGCTACCCCGGGACAGACATATATTTT
CDR3 protein: CASSYPGTDIYF
clone size: NA
J gene: TRBJ1-3
D gene: TRBD1
V gene: TRBV3-1/TRBV3-2
CDR3 length: 12

CDR3 DNA: TGCAGTGCTAGTCTACAGGCTGCCTACGAGCAGTACTTC
CDR3 protein: CSASLQAAYEQYF
clone size: NA
J gene: TRBJ2-7
D gene: NA
V gene: TRBV20-1
CDR3 length: 13

CDR3 DNA: TGTGCCAGCAGTTTAACCTCTACTGCAACTAATGAAAAACTGTTTTTT
CDR3 protein: CASSLTSTATNEKLFF
clone size: once
J gene: TRBJ1-4
D gene: NA
V gene: TRBV6-5
CDR3 length: 16

CDR3 DNA: TGTGCCAGCAGCTATTCGCAGGGTGGCAATGAGCAGTTCTTC
CDR3 protein: CASSYSQGGNEQFF
clone size: NA
J gene: TRBJ2-1
D gene: NA
V gene: TRBV11-3
CDR3 length: 14

CDR3 DNA: TGTGCCAGCAGCTACGGCGGGGGACAGGGGATTGAAAAACTGTTTTTT
CDR3 protein: CASSYGGGQGIEKLFF
clone size: NA
J gene: TRBJ1-4
D gene: TRBD1
V gene: TRBV5-4
CDR3 length: 16

CDR3 DNA: TGTGCCAGCAGGCCTACAGGGTTAGAAACTGAAGCTTTCTTT
CDR3 protein: CASRPTGLETEAFF
clone size: NA
J gene: TRBJ1-1
D gene: NA
V gene: TRBV6-6
CDR3 length: 14

CDR3 DNA: TGTGCCAGCAGCCCCCGGGAGGCTCAGCCCCAGCATTTT
CDR3 protein: CASSPREAQPQHF
clone size: NA
J gene: TRBJ1-5
D gene: NA
V gene: TRBV7-2
CDR3 length: 13

CDR3 DNA: TGTGCCAGCAGCACGGGACTAGCGGCCACAGATACGCAGTATTTT
CDR3 protein: CASSTGLAATDTQYF
clone size: NA
J gene: TRBJ2-3
D gene: TRBD2
V gene: TRBV7-8
CDR3 length: 15

CDR3 DNA: TGTGCCAGCAGTGGACAGGGTGGTAATTCACCCCTCCACTTT
CDR3 protein: CASSGQGGNSPLHF
clone size: once
J gene: TRBJ1-6
D gene: TRBD1
V gene: TRBV27
CDR3 length: 14

CDR3 DNA: TGTGCCAGCAGTGGGACATCTCATTGGGTGAACACTGAAGCTTTCTTT
CDR3 protein: CASSGTSHWVNTEAFF
clone size: NA
J gene: TRBJ1-1
D gene: NA
V gene: TRBV2
CDR3 length: 16

CDR3 DNA: TGTGCCACCAGTGATTACCCAAGAAGGGGGAGCGCAGATACGCAGTATTTT
CDR3 protein: CATSDYPRRGSADTQYF
clone size: NA
J gene: TRBJ2-3
D gene: NA
V gene: TRBV24-1
CDR3 length: 17

CDR3 DNA: TGTGCCTGGAGAAGTCAGTATAATTCACCCCTCCACTTT
CDR3 protein: CAWRSQYNSPLHF
clone size: NA
J gene: TRBJ1-6
D gene: NA
V gene: TRBV30
CDR3 length: 13

CDR3 DNA: TGTGCCACCGAGGGTCGGGAGGGCCCGGATACGCAGTATTTT
CDR3 protein: CATEGREGPDTQYF
clone size: NA
J gene: TRBJ2-3
D gene: TRBD2
V gene: TRBV10-3
CDR3 length: 14

CDR3 DNA: TGTGCCAGTAGTATCAGCGGGAGAAGCCCCGGGGAGCTGTTTTTT
CDR3 protein: CASSISGRSPGELFF
clone size: NA
J gene: TRBJ2-2
D gene: TRBD2
V gene: TRBV19
CDR3 length: 15